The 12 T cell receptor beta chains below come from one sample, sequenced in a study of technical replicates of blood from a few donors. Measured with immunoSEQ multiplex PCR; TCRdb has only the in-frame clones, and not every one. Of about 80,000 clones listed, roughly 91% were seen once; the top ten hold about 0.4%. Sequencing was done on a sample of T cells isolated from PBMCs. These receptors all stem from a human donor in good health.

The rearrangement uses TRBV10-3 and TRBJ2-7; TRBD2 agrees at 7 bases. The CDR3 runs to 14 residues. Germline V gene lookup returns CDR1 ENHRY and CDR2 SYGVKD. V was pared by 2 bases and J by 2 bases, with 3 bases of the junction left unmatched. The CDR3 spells CAISESGLAYEQYF. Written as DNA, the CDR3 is TGTGCCATCAGTGAGAGTGGACTAGCCTACGAGCAGTACTTC.

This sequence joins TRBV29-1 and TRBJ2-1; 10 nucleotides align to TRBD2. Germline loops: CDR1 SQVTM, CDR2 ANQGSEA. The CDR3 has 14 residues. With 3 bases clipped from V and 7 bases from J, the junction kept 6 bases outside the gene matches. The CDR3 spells CSVDFSGRRNEQFF. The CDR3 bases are TGCAGCGTTGACTTTAGCGGGAGGCGGAATGAGCAGTTCTTC.

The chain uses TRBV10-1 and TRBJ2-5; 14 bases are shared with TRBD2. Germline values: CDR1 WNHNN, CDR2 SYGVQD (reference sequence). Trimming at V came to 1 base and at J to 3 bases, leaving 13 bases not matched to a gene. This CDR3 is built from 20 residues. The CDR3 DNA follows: TGCGCCAGCAGTGAGTTTTCCGGGACTAGCGGGAGAGGGTACAAAGAGACCCAGTACTTC. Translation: CASSEFSGTSGRGYKETQYF.

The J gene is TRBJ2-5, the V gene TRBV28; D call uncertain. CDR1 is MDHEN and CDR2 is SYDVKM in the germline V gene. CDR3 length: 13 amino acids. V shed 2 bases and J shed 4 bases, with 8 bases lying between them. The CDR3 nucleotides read TGTGCCAGCAGTTTACCTTCCCCAGAGACCCAGTACTTC. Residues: CASSLPSPETQYF.

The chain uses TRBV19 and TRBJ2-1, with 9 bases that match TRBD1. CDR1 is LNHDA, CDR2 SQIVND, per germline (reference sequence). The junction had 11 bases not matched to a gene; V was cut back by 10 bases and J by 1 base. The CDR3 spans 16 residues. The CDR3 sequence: CATIPTGGRSYNEQFF. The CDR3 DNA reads TGTGCCACAATCCCCACAGGGGGCCGTTCCTACAATGAGCAGTTCTTC.

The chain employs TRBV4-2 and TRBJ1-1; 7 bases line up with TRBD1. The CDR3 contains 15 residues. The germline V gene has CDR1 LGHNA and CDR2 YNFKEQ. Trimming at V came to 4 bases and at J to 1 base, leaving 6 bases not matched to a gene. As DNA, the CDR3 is TGTGCCAGCAGCCTCAGGGGGAGACAGAACACTGAAGCTTTCTTT. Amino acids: CASSLRGRQNTEAFF.

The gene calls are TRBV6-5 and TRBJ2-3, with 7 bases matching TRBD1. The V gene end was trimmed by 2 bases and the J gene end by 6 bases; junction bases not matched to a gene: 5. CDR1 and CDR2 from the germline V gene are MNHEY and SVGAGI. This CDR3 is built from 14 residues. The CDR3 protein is CASSYTTGADTQYF. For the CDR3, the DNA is TGTGCCAGCAGTTACACCACAGGGGCGGATACGCAGTATTTT.

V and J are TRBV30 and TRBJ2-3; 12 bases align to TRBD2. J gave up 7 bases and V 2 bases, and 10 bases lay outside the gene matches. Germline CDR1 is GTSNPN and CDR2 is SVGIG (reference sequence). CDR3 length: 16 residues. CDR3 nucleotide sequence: TGTGCCTGGAGTAGGAGACTAGCGGGAGAGGCGAATACGCAGTATTTT. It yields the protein CAWSRRLAGEANTQYF.

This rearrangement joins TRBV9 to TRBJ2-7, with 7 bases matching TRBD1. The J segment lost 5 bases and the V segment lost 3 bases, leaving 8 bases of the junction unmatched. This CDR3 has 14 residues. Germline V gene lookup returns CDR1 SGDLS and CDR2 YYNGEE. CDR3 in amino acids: CASSARTGVHEQYF. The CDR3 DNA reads TGTGCCAGCAGCGCTAGGACAGGCGTACACGAGCAGTACTTC.

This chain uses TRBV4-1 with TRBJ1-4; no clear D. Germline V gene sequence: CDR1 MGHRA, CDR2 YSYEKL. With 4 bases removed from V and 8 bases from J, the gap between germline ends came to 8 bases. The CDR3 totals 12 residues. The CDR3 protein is CASSPSGEKLFF. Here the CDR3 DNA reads TGCGCCAGCAGCCCGAGCGGCGAAAAACTGTTTTTT.

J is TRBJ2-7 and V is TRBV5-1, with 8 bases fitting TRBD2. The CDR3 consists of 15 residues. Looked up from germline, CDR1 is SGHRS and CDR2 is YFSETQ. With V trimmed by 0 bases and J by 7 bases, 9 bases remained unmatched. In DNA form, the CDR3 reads TGCGCCAGCAGCTTGGGCCGGGAGGGCCCGGGGGAGCAGTACTTC. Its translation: CASSLGREGPGEQYF.

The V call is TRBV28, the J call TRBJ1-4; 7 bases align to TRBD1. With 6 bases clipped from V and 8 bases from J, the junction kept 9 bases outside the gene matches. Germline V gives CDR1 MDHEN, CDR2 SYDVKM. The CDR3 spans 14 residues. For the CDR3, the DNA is TGTGCCAGCAGGGATACAGGGGTGGGAGAAAAACTGTTTTTT. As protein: CASRDTGVGEKLFF.